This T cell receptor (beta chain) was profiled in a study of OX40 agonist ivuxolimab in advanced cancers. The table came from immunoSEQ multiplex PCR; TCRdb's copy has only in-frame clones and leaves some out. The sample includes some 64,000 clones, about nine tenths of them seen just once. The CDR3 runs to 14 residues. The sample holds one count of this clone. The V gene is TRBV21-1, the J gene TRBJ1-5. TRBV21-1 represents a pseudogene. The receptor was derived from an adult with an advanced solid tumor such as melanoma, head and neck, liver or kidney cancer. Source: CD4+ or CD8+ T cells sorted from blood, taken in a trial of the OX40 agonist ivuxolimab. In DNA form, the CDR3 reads TGTGCCAGCAGGGAACCTTATAGCAATCAGCCCCAGCATTTT. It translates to CASREPYSNQPQHF.